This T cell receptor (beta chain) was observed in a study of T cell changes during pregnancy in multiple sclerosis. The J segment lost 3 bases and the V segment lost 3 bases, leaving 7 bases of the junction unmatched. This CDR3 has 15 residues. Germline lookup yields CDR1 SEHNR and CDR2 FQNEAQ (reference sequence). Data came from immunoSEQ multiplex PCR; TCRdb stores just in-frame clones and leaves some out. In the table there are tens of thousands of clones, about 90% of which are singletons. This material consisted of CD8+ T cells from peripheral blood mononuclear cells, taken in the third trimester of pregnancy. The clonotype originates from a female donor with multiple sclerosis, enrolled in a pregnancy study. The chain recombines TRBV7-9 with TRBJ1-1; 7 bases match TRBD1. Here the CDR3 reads CASSFGTGEDTEAFF. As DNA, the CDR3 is TGTGCCAGCAGCTTCGGTACAGGGGAGGACACTGAAGCTTTCTTT.